This T cell receptor (beta chain) comes out of a study of blood T cell repertoires in COVID-19. Study details: Samples representing acute and convalescent COVID-19 were sourced from the United States, Italy and Spain. T cells, B-cell-depleted T cells, or PBMCs provided the cDNA or gDNA that served as material.

Study processing details: Estimated nucleated cell counts came from reference gene primer amplification. This table comes from immunoSEQ multiplex PCR, and its TCRdb copy is limited to in-frame clones, with some not included. V, J and clone size reflect that table, while D and trimming were determined from the DNA. Of 180,000 or so clones in the sample, roughly nine tenths were seen once. The length of the CDR3 is 11 residues. With V trimmed by 5 bases and J by 8 bases, 3 bases remained unmatched. CDR1 and CDR2 (germline): GTSNPN, SVGIG (reference sequence). Sequenced: peripheral blood. This receptor was obtained from a woman between 25 and 40 years old with active or convalescent COVID-19. V is TRBV30 and J is TRBJ1-5; 7 bases agree with TRBD1. CDR3 amino acids: CAWGDREPQHF. In nucleotides, the CDR3 is TGTGCCTGGGGGGACAGAGAGCCCCAGCATTTT.